These T cell receptor beta chains were read from a single sample in a study of shared T cell receptors in the human thymus. Using immunoSEQ multiplex PCR, the repertoire was profiled, and TCRdb retains in-frame clones only, with some absent. The top ten clones hold roughly 0.01% of a sample with 720,000 or so clones, approximately 83% of them seen once. These data were also reused for a study on human thymus T cells.

The sample comprised thymocytes. Source of these receptors: a girl under three years old with a congenital heart defect. Each CDR3 is given with its conserved first and last residue. D genes are given only for firm matches. A row's size may be missing; if present it is once, few, many or a size class.

size	D	J	V	CDR3	DNA
-	-	TRBJ2-7	TRBV19	CASSTSKGSAYEQYF	TGTGCCAGTAGTACCTCCAAGGGGTCCGCCTACGAGCAGTACTTC
-	TRBD1	TRBJ1-2	TRBV5-1	CASSNQDRGQNGYTF	TGCGCCAGCAGCAATCAGGACAGGGGACAGAATGGCTACACCTTC
-	TRBD1	TRBJ2-5	TRBV7-6	CASRPRQGRETQYF	TGTGCCAGCAGGCCAAGACAGGGACGGGAGACCCAGTACTTC
once	TRBD1	TRBJ1-2	TRBV15	CATQEVKEGQGRICDYGYTF	TGTGCCACCCAAGAGGTTAAAGAAGGACAGGGGCGGATTTGTGACTATGGCTACACCTTC
-	TRBD1	TRBJ2-2	TRBV7-7	CASSLRTGANTGELFF	TGTGCCAGCAGCCTAAGGACAGGGGCAAACACCGGGGAGCTGTTTTTT
-	TRBD1	TRBJ1-4	TRBV27	CASSSYTGTGSRNEKLFF	TGTGCCAGCAGCTCTTATACCGGGACAGGGAGCCGTAATGAAAAACTGTTTTTT
once	TRBD1	TRBJ2-7	TRBV5-4	CASSLGTGGLEQYF	TGTGCCAGCAGCTTGGGGACAGGGGGTCTCGAGCAGTACTTC
-	-	TRBJ2-3	TRBV2	CASAGPFRSDTQYF	TGTGCCAGCGCGGGCCCCTTTAGGTCCGATACGCAGTATTTT
once	TRBD1	TRBJ2-7	TRBV7-9	CASSLAASGTGDHEQYF	TGTGCCAGCAGCTTAGCGGCCTCCGGGACAGGGGACCACGAGCAGTACTTC
-	TRBD2	TRBJ2-3	TRBV7-2	CASSFPQLAGDIYTDTQYF	TGTGCCAGCAGCTTCCCCCAACTAGCGGGGGACATCTACACAGATACGCAGTATTTT
-	-	TRBJ1-6	TRBV2	CASSVWSSSYNSPLHF	TGTGCCAGCAGTGTATGGAGCAGCTCCTATAATTCACCCCTCCACTTT
once	TRBD2	TRBJ2-4	TRBV7-2	CASSSVADLRGEEYIQYF	TGTGCCAGCAGCTCTGTGGCGGACCTACGGGGGGAGGAGTACATTCAGTACTTC
-	-	TRBJ1-1	TRBV6-5	CASSVRRRGDEAFF	TGTGCCAGCAGTGTAAGACGACGGGGGGACGAAGCTTTCTTT
-	TRBD1	TRBJ2-3	TRBV28	CASSLGDRGRSTQYF	TGTGCCAGCAGTTTGGGGGACAGGGGGCGAAGTACGCAGTATTTT
-	-	TRBJ1-5	TRBV7-2	CASSLGGPNQPQHF	TGTGCCAGCAGCTTGGGGGGGCCGAATCAGCCCCAGCATTTT
-	-	TRBJ1-5	TRBV11-2	CASSFGGRGHQPQHF	TGTGCCAGCAGCTTCGGAGGCAGGGGACATCAGCCCCAGCATTTT
-	-	TRBJ1-1	TRBV6-4	CASSEQERDTEAFF	TGTGCCAGCAGTGAACAGGAGCGCGACACTGAAGCTTTCTTT
-	-	TRBJ1-5	TRBV6-4	CASSLSMEGMVHQPQHF	TGTGCCAGCAGCCTGTCAATGGAGGGGATGGTACATCAGCCCCAGCATTTT
few	-	TRBJ2-6	TRBV4-1	CASSQEGASREHSGANVLTF	TGCGCCAGCAGCCAAGAAGGGGCCAGCCGAGAACACTCTGGGGCCAACGTCCTGACTTTC
-	-	TRBJ1-2	TRBV6-1	CASSPGDSYGYTF	TGTGCCAGCAGTCCCGGGGATTCCTATGGCTACACCTTC
-	TRBD1	TRBJ2-1	TRBV7-2	CASSLDRGFYNEQFF	TGTGCCAGCAGCTTAGACAGGGGGTTCTACAATGAGCAGTTCTTC
-	-	TRBJ1-5	TRBV27	CASSLDRSNQPQHF	TGTGCCAGCAGTTTAGACAGGAGCAATCAGCCCCAGCATTTT
few	-	TRBJ2-1	TRBV7-9	CASSAQPGVGFF	TGTGCCAGCAGCGCTCAACCAGGGGTGGGGTTCTTC
-	TRBD1	TRBJ1-2	TRBV5-4	CASSIRQGGYNYGYTF	TGTGCCAGCAGCATAAGACAGGGGGGATATAACTATGGCTACACCTTC
few	TRBD1	TRBJ1-2	TRBV30	CARRTGGNYGYTF	TGTGCCCGCCGGACAGGGGGAAACTATGGCTACACCTTC
-	TRBD1	TRBJ1-1	TRBV5-1	CASSPRRTGGVWSTEAFF	TGCGCCAGCAGCCCCCGTCGGACAGGGGGTGTTTGGTCTACTGAAGCTTTCTTT
-	TRBD1	TRBJ2-7	TRBV5-4	CASRKDRGREQYF	TGTGCCAGCAGAAAAGACAGGGGTCGCGAGCAGTACTTC
-	-	TRBJ1-2	TRBV5-1	CASSLVSGAHEEDGYTF	TGCGCCAGCAGCTTGGTTTCAGGGGCCCACGAGGAGGATGGCTACACCTTC
-	TRBD1	TRBJ1-4	TRBV18	CASSPSGPGTGKKLFF	TGTGCCAGCTCACCATCTGGACCGGGGACAGGGAAAAAACTGTTTTTT
-	TRBD1	TRBJ1-2	TRBV9	CASSVGTGNYGYTF	TGTGCCAGCAGCGTAGGGACAGGGAATTATGGCTACACCTTC
-	-	TRBJ1-2	TRBV2	CASSVATKYPGGVGGYTF	TGTGCCAGCAGCGTGGCGACGAAATACCCGGGGGGCGTCGGTGGCTACACCTTC
few	TRBD1	TRBJ1-1	TRBV9	CASSTGDSSTENTEAFF	TGTGCCAGCAGCACCGGGGACAGCTCGACCGAGAACACTGAAGCTTTCTTT
-	-	TRBJ1-2	TRBV5-1	CASSLADRRGYTF	TGCGCCAGCAGCTTGGCCGATCGGAGGGGCTACACCTTC
-	-	TRBJ1-1	TRBV5-1	CASSLAAGTDTEAFF	TGCGCCAGCAGCTTGGCCGCGGGGACCGACACTGAAGCTTTCTTT
-	TRBD1	TRBJ1-2	TRBV28	CASSLTGANYGYTF	TGTGCCAGCAGCCTGACAGGGGCTAACTATGGCTACACCTTC
-	-	TRBJ1-2	TRBV7-9	CASSSLDSLGHRPVGYTF	TGTGCCAGCAGCTCTCTAGACAGTTTGGGTCATAGGCCGGTGGGCTACACCTTC
-	-	TRBJ1-1	TRBV6-5	CASSPGPNTEAFF	TGTGCCAGCAGTCCAGGTCCCAACACTGAAGCTTTCTTT
-	-	TRBJ1-6	TRBV11-2	CASSLGTWGDQLSPLHF	TGTGCCAGCAGCTTAGGGACGTGGGGGGACCAACTTTCACCCCTCCACTTT
few	TRBD1	TRBJ1-2	TRBV28	CASSFGGQGPFTRYGYTF	TGTGCCAGCAGTTTTGGGGGACAGGGCCCGTTTACGAGGTATGGCTACACCTTC
-	-	TRBJ1-3	TRBV13	CASSLAPRGGTIYF	TGTGCCAGCAGCTTAGCCCCCCGAGGGGGCACCATATATTTT
-	TRBD2	TRBJ2-5	TRBV15	CATSRVLQAGNFQETQYF	TGTGCCACCAGCAGAGTCCTCCAAGCGGGGAATTTCCAAGAGACCCAGTACTTC
-	TRBD2	TRBJ2-1	TRBV2	CASSATFSGSVQFF	TGTGCCAGCAGCGCGACTTTTAGCGGGTCAGTGCAGTTCTTC
-	-	TRBJ1-5	TRBV6-6	CVSSYPNQPQHF	TGTGTCAGCAGTTACCCGAATCAGCCCCAGCATTTT
once	TRBD1	TRBJ1-2	TRBV5-4	CASSPAGQADYGYTF	TGTGCCAGCAGCCCAGCGGGACAGGCGGACTATGGCTACACCTTC
-	-	TRBJ2-7	TRBV10-3	CAISPTSGDYEQYF	TGTGCCATCAGCCCAACTTCAGGGGACTACGAGCAGTACTTC
-	TRBD1	TRBJ1-4	TRBV28	CASSPPAGDRELFF	TGTGCCAGCAGTCCTCCAGCCGGCGACAGGGAACTGTTTTTT
-	TRBD1	TRBJ1-2	TRBV4-1	CASSQDGRGQGGGYTF	TGCGCCAGCAGCCAAGACGGGAGGGGACAGGGAGGTGGCTACACCTTC
-	TRBD1	TRBJ1-1	TRBV6-4	CASSVTRGVITEAFF	TGTGCCAGCAGTGTCACCAGGGGGGTGATCACTGAAGCTTTCTTT
-	-	TRBJ1-5	TRBV19	CASTLNLHRANQPQHF	TGTGCCAGTACTCTTAACCTCCACAGGGCTAATCAGCCCCAGCATTTT
-	-	TRBJ1-1	TRBV6-1	CASMGGRWGTEAFF	TGTGCCAGCATGGGGGGAAGGTGGGGCACTGAAGCTTTCTTT
-	TRBD1	TRBJ1-2	TRBV5-1	CASSLQTDRGPNYGYTF	TGCGCCAGCAGCTTGCAAACCGACAGGGGACCTAACTATGGCTACACCTTC
-	TRBD1	TRBJ2-1	TRBV9	CASSAGSGTDNEQFF	TGTGCCAGCAGCGCAGGATCCGGGACAGATAATGAGCAGTTCTTC
-	TRBD2	TRBJ2-1	TRBV5-1	CASSPLAGGHNEQFF	TGCGCCAGCAGCCCTTTAGCGGGGGGACACAATGAGCAGTTCTTC
-	-	TRBJ2-5	TRBV2	CASSDHGNKEWAQYF	TGTGCCAGCAGTGACCACGGGAATAAGGAATGGGCCCAGTACTTC
few	TRBD1	TRBJ1-1	TRBV2	CASSRRGDRGLDEAFF	TGTGCCAGCAGTCGGCGGGGGGACAGGGGTCTCGATGAAGCTTTCTTT
-	TRBD1	TRBJ1-2	TRBV6-5	CASRKTGGYGYTF	TGTGCCAGCAGGAAGACAGGGGGCTATGGCTACACCTTC
-	-	TRBJ1-5	TRBV19	CASSPGEGSNQPQHF	TGTGCCAGTAGCCCTGGCGAGGGTAGCAATCAGCCCCAGCATTTT